This TCR beta chain is from a study of human T cells and chemical hapten exposure. Study-level background: Small pooled library volume differences mainly caused per-sample TCR yield variation.

The library gave individual cDNA molecules unique molecular identifiers. Original data processing: Sampled TCR counts reached a median of 95,638 per sample, with values ranging from about 20,000 to 750,000. One entry per CDR3 protein results from TCRdb running MiXCR on the RACE reads. TCRdb, not the authors, supplied the V and J calls. This sample has about 82,000 distinct CDR3 sequences, with about 10% found just once. CDR3 size: 14 residues. Germline V lookup: CDR1 MGHDK, CDR2 SYGVNS. Trimming at V came to 10 bases and at J to 8 bases, leaving 12 bases not matched to a gene. Time point described: patch test 1, 2 weeks after DPC sensitization. The treatment is: therapeutic diphenylcyclopropenone sensitization with weekly scalp DPC. This clonotype was picked up a small number of times.

The sequenced sample was whole blood, obtained in connection with sensitization to the hapten diphenylcyclopropenone (DPC). The sequence came from a woman aged 45-60 years with alopecia areata. Some clones in this sample may be carry-over from other donors' samples. The chain combines TRBV25-1 with TRBJ2-1; 9 positions agree with TRBD2. The CDR3 bases are TGTGCCACCGGGATAGCGGGAGTAGTACATGAGCAGTTCTTC. It is translated as CATGIAGVVHEQFF.